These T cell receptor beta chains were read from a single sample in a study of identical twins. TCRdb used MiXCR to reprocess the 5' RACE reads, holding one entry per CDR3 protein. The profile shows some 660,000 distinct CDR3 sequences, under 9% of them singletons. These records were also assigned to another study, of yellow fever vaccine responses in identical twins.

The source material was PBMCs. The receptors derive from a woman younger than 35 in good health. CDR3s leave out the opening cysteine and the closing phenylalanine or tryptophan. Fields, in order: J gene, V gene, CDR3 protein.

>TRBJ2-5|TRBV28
ASNQGGTSGMETQY
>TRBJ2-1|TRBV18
ASSTGWDSYNEQF
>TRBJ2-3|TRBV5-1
ASSYSTPGTGSADTQY
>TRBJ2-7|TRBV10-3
AISESWGLAGGNDYEQY
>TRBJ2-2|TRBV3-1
ASSRRGAVGELF
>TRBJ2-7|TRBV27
ASSRGGAFSSYEQY
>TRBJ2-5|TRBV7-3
ASSPELGETQY
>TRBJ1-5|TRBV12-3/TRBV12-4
ASSRYPRGTPQH
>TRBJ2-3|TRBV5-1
ASTPLGDLSTDTQY
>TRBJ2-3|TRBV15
ATSRTLGVDTQY
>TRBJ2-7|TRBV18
ASSPGQGAGYEQY
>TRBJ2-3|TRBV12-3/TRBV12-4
ASSWGAAGGLPDTQY
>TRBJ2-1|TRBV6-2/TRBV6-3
ASSYGQDHYNEQF
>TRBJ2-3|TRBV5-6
ASSGAGLVSTDTQY
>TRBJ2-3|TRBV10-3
AISMGQGDTDTQY
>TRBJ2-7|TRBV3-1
ASSRGQADGYEQY